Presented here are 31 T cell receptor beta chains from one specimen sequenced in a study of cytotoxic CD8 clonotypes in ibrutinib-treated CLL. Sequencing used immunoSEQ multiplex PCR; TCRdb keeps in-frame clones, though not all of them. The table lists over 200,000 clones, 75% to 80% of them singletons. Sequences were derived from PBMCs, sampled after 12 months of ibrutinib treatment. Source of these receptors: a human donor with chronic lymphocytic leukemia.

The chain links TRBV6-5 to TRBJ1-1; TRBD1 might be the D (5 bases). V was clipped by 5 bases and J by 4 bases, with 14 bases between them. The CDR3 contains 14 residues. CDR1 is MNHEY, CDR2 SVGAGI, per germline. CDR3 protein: CASSPTQVSTEAFF. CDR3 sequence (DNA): TGTGCCAGCAGTCCTACACAGGTGAGCACTGAAGCTTTCTTT.

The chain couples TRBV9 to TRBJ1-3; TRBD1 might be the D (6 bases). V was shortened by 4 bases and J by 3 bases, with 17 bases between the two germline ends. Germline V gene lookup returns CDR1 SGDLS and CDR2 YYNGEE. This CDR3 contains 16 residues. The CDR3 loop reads CASSLELGGRGNTIYF. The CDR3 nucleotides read TGTGCCAGCAGCCTTGAGTTAGGGGGTCGTGGAAACACCATATATTTT.

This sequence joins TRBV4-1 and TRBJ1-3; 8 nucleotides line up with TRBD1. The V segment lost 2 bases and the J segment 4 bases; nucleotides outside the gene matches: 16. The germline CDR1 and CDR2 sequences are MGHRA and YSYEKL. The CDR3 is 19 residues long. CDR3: CASSQSGTGVRSGGNTIYF. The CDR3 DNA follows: TGCGCCAGCAGCCAATCCGGGACAGGTGTACGATCGGGAGGAAACACCATATATTTT.

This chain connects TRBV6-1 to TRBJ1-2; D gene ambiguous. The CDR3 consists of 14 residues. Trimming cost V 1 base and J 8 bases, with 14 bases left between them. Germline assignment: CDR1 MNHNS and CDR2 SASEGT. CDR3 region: CASSEGWARGGYTF. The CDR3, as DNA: TGTGCCAGCAGTGAAGGCTGGGCCCGAGGGGGCTACACCTTC.

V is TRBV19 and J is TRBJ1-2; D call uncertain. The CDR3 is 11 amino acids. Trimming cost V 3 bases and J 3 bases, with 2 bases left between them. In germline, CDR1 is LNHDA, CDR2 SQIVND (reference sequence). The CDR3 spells CASSMDYGYTF. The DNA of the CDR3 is TGTGCCAGTAGTATGGACTATGGCTACACCTTC.

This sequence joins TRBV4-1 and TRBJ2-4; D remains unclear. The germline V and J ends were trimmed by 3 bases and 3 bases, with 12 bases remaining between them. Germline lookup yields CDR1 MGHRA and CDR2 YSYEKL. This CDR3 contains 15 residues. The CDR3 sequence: CASSHGRSLKNIQYF. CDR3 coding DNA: TGCGCCAGCAGCCATGGTCGCAGTCTCAAAAACATTCAGTACTTC.

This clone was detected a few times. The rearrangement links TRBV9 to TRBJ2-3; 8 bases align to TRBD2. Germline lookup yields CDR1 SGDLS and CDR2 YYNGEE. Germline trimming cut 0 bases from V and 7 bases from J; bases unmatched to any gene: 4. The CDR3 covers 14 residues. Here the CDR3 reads CASSVEVAGHTQYF. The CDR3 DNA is TGTGCCAGCAGCGTAGAGGTAGCGGGGCATACGCAGTATTTT.

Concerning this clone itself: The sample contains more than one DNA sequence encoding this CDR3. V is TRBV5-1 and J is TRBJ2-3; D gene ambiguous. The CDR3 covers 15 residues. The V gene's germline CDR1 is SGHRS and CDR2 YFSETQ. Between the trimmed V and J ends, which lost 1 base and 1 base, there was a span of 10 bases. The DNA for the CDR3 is TGCGCCAGCAGCTTGCCAGCCAGCGGCACAGATACGCAGTATTTT. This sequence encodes CASSLPASGTDTQYF.

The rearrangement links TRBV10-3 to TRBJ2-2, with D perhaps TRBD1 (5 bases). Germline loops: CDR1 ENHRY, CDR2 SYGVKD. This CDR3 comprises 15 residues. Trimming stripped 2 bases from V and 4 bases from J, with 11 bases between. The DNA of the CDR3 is TGTGCCATCAGTGAGATAGGACAAGCCACCGGGGAGCTGTTTTTT. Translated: CAISEIGQATGELFF.

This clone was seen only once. CDR3 sequence: CASSEPAINQPQHF. The CDR3 bases are TGTGCCAGCAGTGAACCAGCTATCAATCAGCCCCAGCATTTT. The genes are TRBV6-1 and TRBJ1-5, with no clear D. V dropped 2 bases and J dropped 3 bases, with 8 bases sitting between them. The CDR3 is 14 residues long. Germline V gene lookup returns CDR1 MNHNS and CDR2 SASEGT.

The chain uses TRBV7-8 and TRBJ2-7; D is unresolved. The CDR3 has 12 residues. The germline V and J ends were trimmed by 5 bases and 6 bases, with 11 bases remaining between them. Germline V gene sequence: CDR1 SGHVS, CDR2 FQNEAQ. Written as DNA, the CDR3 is TGTGCCAGCAGCCCCGCGGCCGGCGAGCAGTACTTC. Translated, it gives CASSPAAGEQYF.

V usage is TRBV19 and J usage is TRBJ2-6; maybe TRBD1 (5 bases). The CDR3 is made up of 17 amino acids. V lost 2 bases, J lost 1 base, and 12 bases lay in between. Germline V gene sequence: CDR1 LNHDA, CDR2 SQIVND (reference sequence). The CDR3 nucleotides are TGTGCCAGTAGTATACAGGGCCTGACTTCTGGGGCCAACGTCCTGACTTTC. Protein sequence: CASSIQGLTSGANVLTF.

This CDR3 reads CASSLGLYSYNEQFF. In DNA, the CDR3 is TGTGCCAGCAGCCTGGGGCTCTACTCCTACAATGAGCAGTTCTTC. The V call is TRBV7-9, the J call TRBJ2-1, with D possibly TRBD1 on 5 matching bases. With 5 bases removed from V and 0 bases from J, the gap between germline ends came to 11 bases. Germline V gives CDR1 SEHNR, CDR2 FQNEAQ (reference sequence). CDR3 length: 15 residues.

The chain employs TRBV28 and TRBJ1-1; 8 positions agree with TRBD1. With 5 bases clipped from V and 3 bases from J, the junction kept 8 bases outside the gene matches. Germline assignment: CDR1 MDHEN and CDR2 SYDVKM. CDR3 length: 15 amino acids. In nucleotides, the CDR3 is TGTGCCAGCAGTCCCAGGGACAGGCTCGACACTGAAGCTTTCTTT. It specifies CASSPRDRLDTEAFF.

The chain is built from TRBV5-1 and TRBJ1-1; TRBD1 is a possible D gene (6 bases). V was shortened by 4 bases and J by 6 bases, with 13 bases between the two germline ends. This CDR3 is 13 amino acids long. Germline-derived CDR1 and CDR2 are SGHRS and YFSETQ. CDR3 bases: TGCGCCAGCAGCACTGGACAGCTATCTGAAGCTTTCTTT. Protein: CASSTGQLSEAFF.

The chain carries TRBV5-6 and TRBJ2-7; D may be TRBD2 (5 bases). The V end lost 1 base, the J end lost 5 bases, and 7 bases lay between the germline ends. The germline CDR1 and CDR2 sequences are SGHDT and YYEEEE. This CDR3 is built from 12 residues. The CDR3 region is CASSLTGNEQYF. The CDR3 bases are TGTGCCAGCAGCTTGACGGGGAACGAGCAGTACTTC.

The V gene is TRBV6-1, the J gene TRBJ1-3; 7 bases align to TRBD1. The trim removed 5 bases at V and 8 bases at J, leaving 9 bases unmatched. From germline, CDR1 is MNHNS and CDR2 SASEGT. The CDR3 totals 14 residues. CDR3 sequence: CASSSGQAGDTIYF. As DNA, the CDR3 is TGTGCCAGCAGTTCCGGACAGGCAGGGGACACCATATATTTT.

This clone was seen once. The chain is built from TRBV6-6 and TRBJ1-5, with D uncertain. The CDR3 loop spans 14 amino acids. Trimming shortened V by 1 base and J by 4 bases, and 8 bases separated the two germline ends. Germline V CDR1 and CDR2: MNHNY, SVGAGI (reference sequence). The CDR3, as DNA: TGTGCCAGCAGTTACTACGGAGTTAATCAGCCCCAGCATTTT. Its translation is CASSYYGVNQPQHF.

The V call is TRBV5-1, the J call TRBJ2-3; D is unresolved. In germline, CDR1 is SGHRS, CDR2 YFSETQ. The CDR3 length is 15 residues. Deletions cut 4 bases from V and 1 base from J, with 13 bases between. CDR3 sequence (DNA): TGCGCCAGCAGCCGGGCAGGCGAAGGCACAGATACGCAGTATTTT. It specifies CASSRAGEGTDTQYF.

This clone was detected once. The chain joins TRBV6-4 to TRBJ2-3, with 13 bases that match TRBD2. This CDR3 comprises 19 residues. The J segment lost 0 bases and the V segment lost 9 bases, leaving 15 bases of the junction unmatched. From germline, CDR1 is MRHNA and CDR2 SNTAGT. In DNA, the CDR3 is TGTGCCAGACCAGGCACCGGACTAGCGGGAGTCCCTAGCACAGATACGCAGTATTTT. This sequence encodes CARPGTGLAGVPSTDTQYF.

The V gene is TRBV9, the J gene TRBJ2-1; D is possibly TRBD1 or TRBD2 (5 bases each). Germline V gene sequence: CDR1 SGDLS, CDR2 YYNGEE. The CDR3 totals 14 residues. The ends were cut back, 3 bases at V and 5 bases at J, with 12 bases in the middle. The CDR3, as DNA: TGTGCCAGCAGCGAAGGGGTGGGGGACAATGAGCAGTTCTTC. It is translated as CASSEGVGDNEQFF. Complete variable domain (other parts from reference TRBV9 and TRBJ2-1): DSGVTQTPKHLITATGQRVTLRCSPRSGDLSVYWYQQSLDQGLQFLIQYYNGEERAKGNILERFSAQQFPDLHSELNLSSLELGDSALYFCASSEGVGDNEQFFGPGTRLTVL.

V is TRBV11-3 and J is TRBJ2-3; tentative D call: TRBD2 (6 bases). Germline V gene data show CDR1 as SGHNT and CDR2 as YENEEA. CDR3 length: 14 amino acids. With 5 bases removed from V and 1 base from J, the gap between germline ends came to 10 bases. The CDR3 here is CASSPSGGTDTQYF. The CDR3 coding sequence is TGTGCCAGCAGCCCTTCGGGGGGCACAGATACGCAGTATTTT.

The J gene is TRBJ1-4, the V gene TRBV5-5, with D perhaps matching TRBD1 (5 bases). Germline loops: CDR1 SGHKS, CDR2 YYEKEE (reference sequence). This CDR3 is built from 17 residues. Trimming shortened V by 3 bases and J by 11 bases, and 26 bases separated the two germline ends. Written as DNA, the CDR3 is TGTGCCAGCAGCTGGATCTGGGGGTTGGAAACGCGGACGAAACTGTTTTTT. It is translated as CASSWIWGLETRTKLFF.

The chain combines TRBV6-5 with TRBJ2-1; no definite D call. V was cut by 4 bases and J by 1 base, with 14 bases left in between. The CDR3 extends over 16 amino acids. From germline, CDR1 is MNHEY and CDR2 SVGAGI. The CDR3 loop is CASSSDRTESYNEQFF. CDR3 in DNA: TGTGCCAGCAGTTCTGACCGCACGGAGTCCTACAATGAGCAGTTCTTC.

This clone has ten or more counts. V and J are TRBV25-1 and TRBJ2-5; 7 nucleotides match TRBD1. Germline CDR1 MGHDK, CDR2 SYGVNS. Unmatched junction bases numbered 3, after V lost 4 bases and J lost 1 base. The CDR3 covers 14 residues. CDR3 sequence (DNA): TGTGCCAGCAGTGTACAGGGGCCCCAAGAGACCCAGTACTTC. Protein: CASSVQGPQETQYF.

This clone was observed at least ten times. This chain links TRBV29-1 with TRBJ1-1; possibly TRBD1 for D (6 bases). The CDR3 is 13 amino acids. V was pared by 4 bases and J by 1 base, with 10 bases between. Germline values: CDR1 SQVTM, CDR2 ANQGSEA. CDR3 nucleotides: TGCAGCGTTGGATTGACAGGGAACACTGAAGCTTTCTTT. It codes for CSVGLTGNTEAFF.

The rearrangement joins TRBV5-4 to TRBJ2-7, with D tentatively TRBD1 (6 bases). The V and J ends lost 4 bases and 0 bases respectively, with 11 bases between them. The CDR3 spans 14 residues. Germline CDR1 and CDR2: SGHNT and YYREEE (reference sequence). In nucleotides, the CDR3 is TGTGCCAGCAGCCCGACGACAGGCTCCTACGAGCAGTACTTC. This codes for CASSPTTGSYEQYF.

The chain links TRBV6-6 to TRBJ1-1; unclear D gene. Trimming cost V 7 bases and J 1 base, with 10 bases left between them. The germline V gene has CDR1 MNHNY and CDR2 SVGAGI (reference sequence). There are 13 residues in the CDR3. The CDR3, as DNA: TGTGCCAGCACTCCCGCGGAGAACACTGAAGCTTTCTTT. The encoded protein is CASTPAENTEAFF.

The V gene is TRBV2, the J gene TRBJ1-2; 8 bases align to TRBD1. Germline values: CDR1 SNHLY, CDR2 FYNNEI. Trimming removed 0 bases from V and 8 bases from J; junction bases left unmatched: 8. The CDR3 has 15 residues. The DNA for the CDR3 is TGTGCCAGCAGTGAAGCCCCAGGACAGGGACCCGGCTACACCTTC. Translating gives CASSEAPGQGPGYTF. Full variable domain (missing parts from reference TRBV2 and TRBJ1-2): EPEVTQTPSHQVTQMGQEVILRCVPISNHLYFYWYRQILGQKVEFLVSFYNNEISEKSEIFDDQFSVERPDGSNFTLKIRSTKLEDSAMYFCASSEAPGQGPGYTFGSGTRLTVV.

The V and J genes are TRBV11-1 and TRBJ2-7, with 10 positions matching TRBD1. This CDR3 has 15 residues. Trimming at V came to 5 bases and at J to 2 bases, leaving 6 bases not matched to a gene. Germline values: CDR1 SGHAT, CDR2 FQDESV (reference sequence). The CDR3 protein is CASSERDRGPYEQYF. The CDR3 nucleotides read TGTGCCAGCAGCGAGCGGGACAGGGGTCCCTACGAGCAGTACTTC.

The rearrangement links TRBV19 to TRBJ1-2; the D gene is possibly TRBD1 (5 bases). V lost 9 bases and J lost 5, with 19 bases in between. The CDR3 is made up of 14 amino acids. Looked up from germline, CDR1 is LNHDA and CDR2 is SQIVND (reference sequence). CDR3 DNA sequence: TGTGCCAGCCGGGGCGGGTGGGGCTCTTATGGCTACACCTTC. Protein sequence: CASRGGWGSYGYTF.